Below, one TCR beta chain is given with its context. The sample is drawn from a study of blood T cell repertoires in COVID-19. About the research overall: The United States, Italy and Spain were the sources of the acute and convalescent COVID-19 samples.

Source study methods: Amplified reference gene primers provided the basis for estimating nucleated cell counts. Profiled with immunoSEQ multiplex PCR; TCRdb holds only in-frame clones, not every one. The D gene and trimming were derived from the DNA, and the V and J assignments and clone size from that table. The sample yields about 110,000 clones, around 84% seen once. The receptor comes from a middle-aged man with acute or convalescent COVID-19. Sample: peripheral blood.

CDR3 DNA: TGCAGCGACCTAAGGGGGACCGAAAACCAGAATGGCTACACCTTC. Translation: CSDLRGTENQNGYTF. The chain joins TRBV29-1 to TRBJ1-2; weak D call: TRBD1 (6 bases). CDR3 length equals 15 residues. V was cut by 7 bases and J by 6 bases, with 24 bases left in between. CDR1 SQVTM and CDR2 ANQGSEA come from the germline V gene.